This T cell receptor beta chain was identified in a study of blood T cells in healthy people across ages. Study information: In model experiments, template switching was able to capture about one barcoded beta molecule for every two T cells that were present. Overall study findings and caveats: The fall in TCR beta diversity per million T cells was roughly linear with age.

Turning to this clonotype: Its antigen remains unidentified.

Through a sample-barcoded 5' primer and a J-beta primer mix, a second PCR was run for roughly 6 to 11 cycles. MiXCR was run by TCRdb on the 5' RACE reads, yielding one entry per CDR3 protein. The sample carries roughly 1,000,000 distinct CDR3 sequences, under 30% recorded once. CDR1 LGHNA and CDR2 YSLEER come from the germline V gene. This CDR3 comprises 16 residues. Trimming cost V 4 bases and J 2 bases; bases outside gene matches: 10. The sample was also linked to a second study, of T cells of mothers and their children. As that report states: The analysis detected no persistent microchimeric T cell clones.

Sequencing used blood. The chain uses TRBV4-3 and TRBJ2-5, with 7 bases identical to TRBD1. This receptor was obtained from a girl aged 2 to 9 in good health. CDR3 amino acids: CASSLKVDRAQETQYF. CDR3 nucleotide sequence: TGCGCCAGCAGCCTTAAGGTAGACAGGGCGCAAGAGACCCAGTACTTC.